The source of this T cell receptor beta chain is a study of shared clonotypes between healthy human individuals. CDR1 and CDR2 (germline): SGHAT, FQNNGV. Trimming cost V 5 bases and J 5 bases, with 19 bases left between them. The CDR3 has 15 residues. The naive CD8 fraction comprised CD45RO-negative cells positively selected for CCR7 and excluded terminally differentiated effector memory CD45RA+ cells. Study-wide results and limits: Estimated richness values were generally larger in naive subsets than in memory subsets.

Libraries were prepared by immunoSEQ multiplex PCR; TCRdb keeps only in-frame clonotypes and omits some of them. The table records around 1.9 million clones, under 95% of them present only once. This clone was counted a single time. Its antigen is not known. The receptor was derived from a man younger than 30 in good health. Some clones in this sample may be carry-over from other donors' samples. The chain combines TRBV11-2 with TRBJ2-7; tentatively, D is TRBD1 (7 bases). Sequencing was carried out using naive CD8+ T cells from PBMCs. In DNA, the CDR3 is TGTGCCAGCAGCGTAACCGGGACAGCGGGCCACGAGCAGTACTTC. It codes for CASSVTGTAGHEQYF.